This TCR beta chain emerged from a study of blood T cell repertoires in COVID-19 (TCRdb year 2020). At the level of the whole study: Collaborator samples came from the United States, Italy and Spain and covered acute and convalescent phases of COVID-19. The material from the prospective study consisted of cDNA or gDNA derived from T cells, B-cell-depleted T cells, or PBMCs. The dataset comprised deeply sampled blood TCRbeta repertoires from subjects exposed to, actively infected with, or recovered from COVID-19. The repertoires were released in a freely available public database intended as a resource for research on the immune response to SARS-CoV-2. Samples were obtained from the ongoing ImmuneRACE study (first 160 participants) and from some 1,300 subjects provided by 6 global collaborators. The sample metadata nearly always contained a de-identified subject ID, COVID-19 status, age in years and sex. Where available, HLA class I and class II types were taken from metadata supplied by the sample provider and were not determined by assay-based typing. Here is what the overall study found, with its caveats: The quantity of clinical and demographic metadata differed by source and by participant and was supplied without curation.

Collaborating institutions collected whole blood in K2EDTA tubes following their own protocols. For TCRbeta analysis, collaborator samples were shipped as frozen whole blood, as isolated PBMCs, or as DNA extracted from either sample type. A note on this clone: No antigen is known for it. No quality values exist for individual bases; no much larger clone is one base distant.

The germline V gene (reference sequence) specifies SEHNR as CDR1 and FQNEAQ as CDR2. V is pared back by 0 bases and J by 5 bases, with 10 bases lying between the germline termini. The CDR3 spans 14 residues, from the cysteine through the phenylalanine. Only the CDR3 DNA is retained, 42 bases long and in frame from the first base. TCRbeta CDR3 regions were amplified from genomic DNA using the immunoSEQ Assay, a bias-controlled multiplex PCR. The original methods were these. The number of nucleated cells in each sample was estimated from the amplification of reference gene primers within the assay. To quantify the absolute abundance of each unique TCRbeta CDR3 rearrangement, sequence reads were collapsed and filtered. For each sample, productive Simpson clonality was calculated as the square root of Simpson's diversity index over productive rearrangements. In its TCRdb copy, this immuneACCESS table keeps in-frame sequences only and misses some clones. Where compared with another copy, unresolved V genes explain less than half of these, and the others have no known cause. That table furnishes V, J and clone size, whereas the DNA furnished D and trimming. In this sample the table shows about 61,000 clones, around nine tenths of which occur a single time. The biggest ten clones account for around 3.7% of the sample.

The receptor was isolated from a human donor in a cohort sampled during active COVID-19. The sequenced material came from peripheral blood. The chain uses TRBV7-9 and TRBJ1-1, with the D segment identity uncertain. The encoded CDR3 is CASSLAARGTEAFF. The DNA reads as follows: TGTGCCAGCAGCTTAGCTGCCAGAGGGACTGAAGCTTTCTTT.